The T cell receptor beta chain under discussion was sequenced for a study of T cell repertoires in cytomegalovirus infection. Study conclusions and caveats: Pooled public TCR beta family frequency picked out CMV carriers with the relevant HLA.

This clonotype has more than one count but fewer than ten. Its antigen remains unidentified. TCRdb reprocessed the reads via MiXCR and lists one record per CDR3 protein. The sample holds fewer than 1,000,000 distinct CDR3 sequences, around 32% seen once. With 7 bases removed from V and 7 bases from J, the gap between germline ends came to 20 bases. This CDR3 is 15 amino acids long. Sequenced here: cultured CD8+ T cells from PBMCs, sampled from culture after CMV antigen stimulation. The chain recombines TRBV12-3 or TRBV12-4 with TRBJ1-5; D is uncertain. The TCR sequence derives from a human donor in good health (CMV status not recorded). Some clones in this sample may be carry-over from other donors' samples. DNA of the CDR3: TGTGCCAGCACCTCTACTCTGAGATCCCGACAGCCCCAGCATTTT. This translates into CASTSTLRSRQPQHF.